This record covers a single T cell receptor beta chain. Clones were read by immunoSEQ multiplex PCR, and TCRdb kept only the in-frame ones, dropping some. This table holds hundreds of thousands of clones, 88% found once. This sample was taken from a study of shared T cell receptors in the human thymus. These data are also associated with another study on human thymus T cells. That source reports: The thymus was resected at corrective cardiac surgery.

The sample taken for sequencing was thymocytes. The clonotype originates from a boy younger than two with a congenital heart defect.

CDR3 DNA sequence: TGCAGCGTTGAAGGGGACCTGACAGGGAAACCCTACAATGAGCAGTTCTTC. It is translated as CSVEGDLTGKPYNEQFF. This rearrangement joins TRBV29-1 to TRBJ2-1, with TRBD1 matching over 7 bases. The CDR3 covers 17 residues. With V trimmed by 1 base and J by 2 bases, 11 bases remained unmatched. Looked up from germline, CDR1 is SQVTM and CDR2 is ANQGSEA.